Each of the 18 T cell receptor beta chains below was sequenced from the same sample in a study of blood T cell repertoires in COVID-19. Sequenced by immunoSEQ multiplex PCR; TCRdb stores in-frame clones only, minus some. The data hold some 400,000 clones, with about 90% observed a single time. The sequenced sample was peripheral blood. Receptor source: a woman under 40 with COVID-19, enrolled during active disease.

V and J are TRBV2 and TRBJ1-5; D unclear. CDR1 SNHLY and CDR2 FYNNEI come from the germline V gene. This CDR3 is built from 13 residues. The V gene lost 4 bases and the J gene lost 5 bases, with 9 bases spanning the gap. The DNA for the CDR3 is TGTGCCAGCAGTGTTAGCAGAGATCAGCCCCAGCATTTT. Protein: CASSVSRDQPQHF. The whole variable domain, remainder taken from reference TRBV2 and TRBJ1-5, is EPEVTQTPSHQVTQMGQEVILRCVPISNHLYFYWYRQILGQKVEFLVSFYNNEISEKSEIFDDQFSVERPDGSNFTLKIRSTKLEDSAMYFCASSVSRDQPQHFGDGTRLSIL.

The V gene is TRBV27, the J gene TRBJ2-3, with 14 bases identical to TRBD2. J was trimmed by 6 bases and V by 2 bases; bases with no gene match: 10. The CDR3 contains 18 residues. The germline V gene has CDR1 MNHEY and CDR2 SMNVEV (reference sequence). CDR3 DNA: TGTGCCAGCAGTTTAGAGGGACTAGCGGGAGTGAGTCGGGATACGCAGTATTTT. Its protein is CASSLEGLAGVSRDTQYF.

J is TRBJ2-3 and V is TRBV28; no reliable D call. This CDR3 is 13 amino acids long. The V gene's germline CDR1 is MDHEN and CDR2 SYDVKM. Trimming cost V 2 bases and J 0 bases, with 3 bases left between them. The CDR3 DNA reads as TGTGCCAGCAGTTTAGGCAGCACAGATACGCAGTATTTT. It translates to CASSLGSTDTQYF.

The chain is built from TRBV6-5 and TRBJ2-1, with 14 bases fitting TRBD2. This CDR3 is 15 amino acids long. V lost 6 bases and J lost 6; bases outside the gene matches: 4. The germline gives CDR1 MNHEY, CDR2 SVGAGI. The CDR3 is CASRGGLAGVNEQFF. The CDR3 region has the DNA TGTGCCAGCAGAGGGGGACTAGCGGGAGTCAATGAGCAGTTCTTC.

This chain joins TRBV3-1 (or the pseudogene TRBV3-2) and TRBJ1-2; 8 bases fit TRBD1. The germline V gene encodes CDR1 LGHDT and CDR2 YNNKEL (reference sequence). This CDR3 has 14 amino acids. J lost 6 bases, V lost 3 bases, and 6 bases had no gene match. In nucleotides, the CDR3 is TGTGCCAGCAGCCAGACCGGGACAGGAAATGGCTACACCTTC. This translates into CASSQTGTGNGYTF.

V gene TRBV28 combines with J gene TRBJ1-1, with D perhaps matching TRBD1 (6 bases). CDR3 size: 14 residues. Germline values: CDR1 MDHEN, CDR2 SYDVKM. V lost 3 bases, J lost 4 bases, and 12 bases lay in between. CDR3 region: CASSFSKGGTEAFF. The CDR3 nucleotides are TGTGCCAGCAGTTTTAGTAAAGGGGGCACTGAAGCTTTCTTT.

This sequence joins TRBV4-1 and TRBJ2-7; D ambiguous. This CDR3 has 15 amino acids. Germline V gene data show CDR1 as MGHRA and CDR2 as YSYEKL. V was shortened by 1 base and J by 0 bases, with 10 bases between the two germline ends. CDR3 nucleotides: TGCGCCAGCAGCCAAGTGCGCCTCCCCTCCTACGAGCAGTACTTC. It codes for CASSQVRLPSYEQYF.

The V call is TRBV5-1, the J call TRBJ2-5; 8 bases agree with TRBD1. Germline V CDR1 and CDR2: SGHRS, YFSETQ. Trimming cost V 1 base and J 5 bases; bases outside gene matches: 7. The CDR3 has 15 amino acids. CDR3 nucleotides: TGCGCCAGCAGCTTGACGACAGGGGTTGGGGAGACCCAGTACTTC. It yields the protein CASSLTTGVGETQYF.

This clone was picked up one time. The chain recombines TRBV5-1 with TRBJ2-1; D perhaps matches TRBD1 (6 bases). Germline loops: CDR1 SGHRS, CDR2 YFSETQ. V lost 5 bases and J 5 bases, leaving 8 bases between the germline ends. This CDR3 is built from 12 residues. The CDR3: CASRYRDNEQFF. CDR3 nucleotide sequence: TGCGCCAGCAGGTACAGGGACAATGAGCAGTTCTTC.

The chain joins TRBV2 to TRBJ1-1; D gene ambiguous. CDR3 length: 13 amino acids. V lost 4 bases and J lost 4, with 10 bases in between. Germline loops: CDR1 SNHLY, CDR2 FYNNEI. In DNA, the CDR3 is TGTGCCAGCAGTGTGTTAGGAGGCACTGAAGCTTTCTTT. Translating gives CASSVLGGTEAFF.

The chain joins TRBV2 to TRBJ2-7, with D possibly TRBD2 on 6 matching bases. Looked up from germline, CDR1 is SNHLY and CDR2 is FYNNEI. This CDR3 region has 14 residues. Trimming shortened V by 3 bases and J by 0 bases, and 9 bases separated the two germline ends. The chain's CDR3 is CASSEGTYSYEQYF. The CDR3 DNA sequence: TGTGCCAGCAGTGAGGGGACTTACTCCTACGAGCAGTACTTC.

In regard to this clone: One junction end does not reproduce the germline sequence, and a read error may be involved. The genes are TRBV7-9 and TRBJ2-7; 12 bases fit TRBD2. The CDR3 spans 14 residues. Germline CDR1 SEHNR, CDR2 FQNEAQ (reference sequence). The CDR3 loop is CASSLGLAGYEQYF. The CDR3 DNA reads as TGTGCCAGCAGCCTCGGACTAGCGGGGTACGAGCAGTACTTT.

V gene TRBV2 combines with J gene TRBJ1-5, with D possibly matching TRBD1 (6 bases). This CDR3 is built from 15 residues. The ends were cut back, 3 bases at V and 4 bases at J, with 13 bases in the middle. Per germline, CDR1 SNHLY and CDR2 FYNNEI. This CDR3 is CASSELWTENQPQHF. The CDR3 DNA reads as TGTGCCAGCAGTGAGTTATGGACAGAAAATCAGCCCCAGCATTTT.

The chain combines TRBV5-1 with TRBJ1-2; D is uncertain. Deletions cut 4 bases from V and 2 bases from J, with 15 bases between. CDR3 length: 15 amino acids. Germline CDR1 reads SGHRS; CDR2 reads YFSETQ. CDR3 nucleotide sequence: TGCGCCAGCAGCCAGGAGGCGATTTCCAACTATGGCTACACCTTC. Translating gives CASSQEAISNYGYTF.

The chain recombines TRBV6-6 with TRBJ2-5; 7 nucleotides align to TRBD1. The CDR3 totals 15 residues. V shed 2 bases and J 1 base; nucleotides not matched to a gene: 4. The germline V gene has CDR1 MNHNY and CDR2 SVGAGI (reference sequence). The CDR3 loop is CASSYRRQGQETQYF. The CDR3 DNA sequence: TGTGCCAGCAGTTACCGACGACAGGGCCAAGAGACCCAGTACTTC.

This chain joins TRBV7-2 and TRBJ2-7; 7 nucleotides match TRBD2. V lost 5 bases and J lost 0; bases outside the gene matches: 4. From germline, CDR1 is SGHTA and CDR2 FQGNSA. This CDR3 has 14 residues. CDR3 residues: CASSKGLGSYEQYF. The CDR3 nucleotides read TGTGCCAGCAGCAAAGGACTAGGCTCCTACGAGCAGTACTTC.

This clone was counted only a few times. V and J are TRBV5-1 and TRBJ1-3, with D uncertain. Deletions cut 5 bases from V and 2 bases from J, with 17 bases between. Per the germline V gene, CDR1 is SGHRS and CDR2 is YFSETQ. The CDR3 loop spans 16 amino acids. Here the CDR3 reads CASRPEVGAAGNTIYF. As DNA, the CDR3 is TGCGCCAGCAGGCCAGAGGTGGGAGCGGCTGGAAACACCATATATTTT. Full variable domain (outside the CDR3, taken from reference TRBV5-1 and TRBJ1-3): KAGVTQTPRYLIKTRGQQVTLSCSPISGHRSVSWYQQTPGQGLQFLFEYFSETQRNKGNFPGRFSGRQFSNSRSEMNVSTLELGDSALYLCASRPEVGAAGNTIYFGEGSWLTVV.

The rearrangement joins TRBV2 to TRBJ2-5, with a possible D match to TRBD1 (6 bases). V lost 7 bases and J 3 bases, leaving 6 bases between the germline ends. Germline loops: CDR1 SNHLY, CDR2 FYNNEI. This CDR3 spans 11 amino acids. The CDR3 DNA follows: TGTGCCAGCAACAGGGAAGAGACCCAGTACTTC. Translated, it gives CASNREETQYF.